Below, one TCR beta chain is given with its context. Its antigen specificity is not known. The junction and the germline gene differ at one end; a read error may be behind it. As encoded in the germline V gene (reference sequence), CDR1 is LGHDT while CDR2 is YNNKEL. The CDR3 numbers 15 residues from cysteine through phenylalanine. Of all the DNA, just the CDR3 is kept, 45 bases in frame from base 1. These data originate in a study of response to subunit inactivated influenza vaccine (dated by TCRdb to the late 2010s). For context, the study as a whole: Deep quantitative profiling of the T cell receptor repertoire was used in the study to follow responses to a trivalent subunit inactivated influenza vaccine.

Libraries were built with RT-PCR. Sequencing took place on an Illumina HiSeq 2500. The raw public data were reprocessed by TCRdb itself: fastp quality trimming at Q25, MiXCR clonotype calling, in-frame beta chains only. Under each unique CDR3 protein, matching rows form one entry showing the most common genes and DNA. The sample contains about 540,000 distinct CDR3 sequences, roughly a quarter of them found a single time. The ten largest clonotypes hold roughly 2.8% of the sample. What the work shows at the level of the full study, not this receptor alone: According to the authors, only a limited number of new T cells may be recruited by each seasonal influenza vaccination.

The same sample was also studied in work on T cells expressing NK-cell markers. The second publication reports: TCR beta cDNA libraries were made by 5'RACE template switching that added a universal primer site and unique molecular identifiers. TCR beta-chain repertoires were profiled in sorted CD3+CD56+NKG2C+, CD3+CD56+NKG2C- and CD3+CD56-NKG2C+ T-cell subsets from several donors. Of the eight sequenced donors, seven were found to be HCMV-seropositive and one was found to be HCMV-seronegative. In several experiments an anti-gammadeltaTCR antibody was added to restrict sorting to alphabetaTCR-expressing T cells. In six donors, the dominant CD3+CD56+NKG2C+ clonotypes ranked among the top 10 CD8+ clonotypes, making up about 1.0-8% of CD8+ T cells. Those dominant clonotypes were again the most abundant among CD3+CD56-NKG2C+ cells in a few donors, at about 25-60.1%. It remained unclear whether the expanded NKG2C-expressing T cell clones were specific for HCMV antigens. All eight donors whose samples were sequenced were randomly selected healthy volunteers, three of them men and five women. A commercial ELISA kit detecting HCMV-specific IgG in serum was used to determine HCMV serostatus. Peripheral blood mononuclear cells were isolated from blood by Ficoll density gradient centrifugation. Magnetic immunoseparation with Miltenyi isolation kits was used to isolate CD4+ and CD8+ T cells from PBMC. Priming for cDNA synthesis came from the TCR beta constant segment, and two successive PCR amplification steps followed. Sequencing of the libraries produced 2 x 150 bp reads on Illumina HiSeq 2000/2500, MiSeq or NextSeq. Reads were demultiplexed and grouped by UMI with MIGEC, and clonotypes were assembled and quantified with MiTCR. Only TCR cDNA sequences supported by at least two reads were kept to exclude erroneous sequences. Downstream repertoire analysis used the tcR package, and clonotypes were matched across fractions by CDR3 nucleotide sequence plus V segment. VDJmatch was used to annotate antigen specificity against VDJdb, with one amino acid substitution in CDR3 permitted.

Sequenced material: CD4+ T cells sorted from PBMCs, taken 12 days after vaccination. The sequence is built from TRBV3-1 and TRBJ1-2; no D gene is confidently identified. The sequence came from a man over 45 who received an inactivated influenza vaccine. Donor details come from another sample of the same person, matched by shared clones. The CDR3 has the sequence CARSQDLVGFGGYTF. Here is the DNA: TGTGCCAGAAGCCAAGATCTTGTGGGGTTTGGTGGCTACACCTTC.